These 25 T cell receptor beta chains originate from one sample sequenced in a study of PD-1 blockade in classical Hodgkin lymphoma (TCRdb year 2020). To prepare the library, the immunoSEQ multiplex PCR assay was applied. TCRdb mirrors the immuneACCESS table, restricted to in-frame sequences. Some clones are absent from its copies; in checked studies, under half trace to an unresolved V gene, and the reason for the others is unknown. The sample includes 70,000 or so clones, with 85% to 95% observed a single time. More than 6.5% of the sample is held by the ten biggest clonotypes. The sample's time point, from its label and the paper: cycle 1 day 1 (C1D1), immediately before nivolumab initiation. All trial patients had relapsed after autologous stem cell transplantation, with cohorts A, B and C differing in prior brentuximab vedotin exposure. The specimen comprised peripheral blood mononuclear cells (PBMCs), sampled at baseline. These receptors all stem from a human donor with classical Hodgkin lymphoma.

The rearrangement joins TRBV7-3 to TRBJ2-1, with 10 positions matching TRBD2. V lost 5 bases to trimming and J lost 1 base; unmatched junction nucleotides: 8. The CDR3 covers 17 residues. Germline CDR1 reads SGHTA; CDR2 reads FQGTGA. The DNA for the CDR3 is TGTGCCAGCAGCGCCGACATTAGCGGGAGGTCCTACAATGAGCAGTTCTTC. This codes for CASSADISGRSYNEQFF.

The V gene is TRBV11-1, the J gene TRBJ2-5; D assignment may be TRBD1 or TRBD2 (5 bases each). The CDR3 is made up of 15 amino acids. CDR1 and CDR2 from the germline V gene are SGHAT and FQDESV (reference sequence). The germline V and J ends were trimmed by 1 base and 5 bases, with 14 bases remaining between them. The CDR3 here is CASSLDGGMEETQYF. Written as DNA, the CDR3 is TGTGCCAGCAGCTTAGATGGGGGAATGGAGGAGACCCAGTACTTC.

The V and J genes are TRBV5-5 and TRBJ1-5; D not resolved. V was shortened by 5 bases and J by 3 bases, with 6 bases between the two germline ends. This CDR3 comprises 12 residues. Germline-derived CDR1 and CDR2 are SGHKS and YYEKEE (reference sequence). The CDR3 sequence: CASSLNNQPQHF. As DNA, the CDR3 is TGTGCCAGCAGTCTTAACAATCAGCCCCAGCATTTT.

The chain is built from TRBV30 and TRBJ2-5, with D possibly being TRBD2 (6 bases). V was cut by 5 bases and J by 3 bases, with 13 bases left in between. The V gene's germline CDR1 is GTSNPN and CDR2 SVGIG (reference sequence). The CDR3 is 13 amino acids. CDR3 loop: CAWLGTPEETQYF. The DNA of the CDR3 is TGTGCCTGGTTAGGGACTCCTGAAGAGACCCAGTACTTC.

The chain uses TRBV6-5 and TRBJ2-5; D is unclear. Germline CDR1 MNHEY, CDR2 SVGAGI. The length of the CDR3 is 16 residues. Trimming removed 1 base from V and 5 bases from J, with 17 bases in between. The CDR3 loop is CASSYFPRLSSETQYF. The CDR3 nucleotides read TGTGCCAGCAGTTACTTCCCGCGTCTGTCGTCGGAGACCCAGTACTTC.

This clone was counted a single time. V usage is TRBV14 and J usage is TRBJ1-3; D unclear. The CDR3 is 14 amino acids. The V end lost 4 bases, the J end lost 0 bases, and 7 bases lay between the germline ends. Germline V gene data show CDR1 as SGHDN and CDR2 as FVKESK. The CDR3 region is CASSPLLSGNTIYF. The CDR3 DNA is TGTGCCAGCAGCCCCTTGCTCTCTGGAAACACCATATATTTT.

The rearrangement links TRBV4-1 to TRBJ1-6; D uncertain. The germline CDR1 and CDR2 sequences are MGHRA and YSYEKL. Trimming removed 0 bases at V and 5 bases at J, with 17 bases between. This CDR3 has 18 amino acids. The CDR3 nucleotides are TGCGCCAGCAGCCAAGAGTCATTCCTTGCCCTTGATAATTCACCCCTCCACTTT. Translation: CASSQESFLALDNSPLHF.

This chain uses TRBV27 with TRBJ1-2; 7 bases map to TRBD1. The CDR3 runs 13 residues. V was clipped by 5 bases and J by 2 bases; unmatched bases: 2. Germline loops: CDR1 MNHEY, CDR2 SMNVEV (reference sequence). The CDR3 loop reads CASSVTGNYGYTF. In DNA, the CDR3 is TGTGCCAGCAGTGTGACAGGGAACTATGGCTACACCTTC.

The chain couples TRBV18 to TRBJ1-2, with D unresolved. CDR3 length: 14 amino acids. CDR1 and CDR2 from the germline V gene are KGHSH and LQKENI. V was cut by 2 bases and J by 2 bases, with 9 bases left in between. This CDR3 reads CASSPNGQNYGYTF. The CDR3, as DNA: TGTGCCAGCTCACCAAACGGGCAGAACTATGGCTACACCTTC.

V gene TRBV12-5 combines with J gene TRBJ1-1; the match to TRBD1 covers 7 bases. CDR3 size: 13 residues. V lost 6 bases and J lost 3; bases outside the gene matches: 4. Looked up from germline, CDR1 is LGHNT and CDR2 is FRNRAP. The CDR3 here is CASGTGIDTEAFF. The DNA for the CDR3 is TGTGCTAGTGGGACAGGGATTGACACTGAAGCTTTCTTT.

This chain joins TRBV11-2 and TRBJ1-2; D is unclear. There are 14 residues in the CDR3. V lost 1 base to trimming and J lost 2 bases, with 8 bases between them. Germline V gives CDR1 SGHAT, CDR2 FQNNGV. For the CDR3, the DNA is TGTGCCAGCAGCTTAGTCAGGCAAAACTATGGCTACACCTTC. Translation gives CASSLVRQNYGYTF.

The J gene is TRBJ2-7, the V gene TRBV7-9; 7 positions match TRBD1. This CDR3 spans 13 amino acids. CDR1 and CDR2 from the germline V gene are SEHNR and FQNEAQ (reference sequence). Germline trimming cut 5 bases from V and 5 bases from J; bases unmatched to any gene: 6. For the CDR3, the DNA is TGTGCCAGCAGCCCCGGGACAGCTCACGAGCAGTACTTC. It yields the protein CASSPGTAHEQYF.

The chain has TRBV5-5 and TRBJ2-1; D might be TRBD1 (5 bases). V was cut by 5 bases and J by 6 bases, with 12 bases left in between. The CDR3 length is 13 residues. Looked up from germline, CDR1 is SGHKS and CDR2 is YYEKEE (reference sequence). In nucleotides, the CDR3 is TGTGCCAGCAGTCCGGACACCGGCAATGAGCAGTTCTTC. As protein: CASSPDTGNEQFF.

The chain is built from TRBV15 and TRBJ1-2; 8 bases are a match to TRBD1. This CDR3 is 16 amino acids long. From germline, CDR1 is LNHNV and CDR2 YYDKDF (reference sequence). J was trimmed by 10 bases and V by 2 bases; bases with no gene match: 15. CDR3 nucleotide sequence: TGTGCCACCAGCAGAATCCCTCCGGGACAGGCAGACGACTACACCTTC. The encoded protein is CATSRIPPGQADDYTF. The variable domain in full, with the rest retrieved from reference TRBV15 and TRBJ1-2, is DAMVIQNPRYQVTQFGKPVTLSCSQTLNHNVMYWYQQKSSQAPKLLFHYYDKDFNNEADTPDNFQSRRPNTSFCFLDIRSPGLGDTAMYLCATSRIPPGQADDYTFGSGTRLTVV.

The J gene is TRBJ1-5, the V gene TRBV2; D not resolved. Deletions cut 3 bases from V and 6 bases from J, with 9 bases between. Germline CDR1 SNHLY, CDR2 FYNNEI. The CDR3 contains 13 residues. The CDR3 loop is CASSDLVSQPQHF. The DNA of the CDR3 is TGTGCCAGCAGTGATCTGGTGTCTCAGCCCCAGCATTTT.

CDR3 residues: CASSGSGRDTGELFF. Here the CDR3 DNA reads TGTGCCAGCAGCGGTAGCGGGAGGGACACCGGGGAGCTGTTTTTT. The V call is TRBV9, the J call TRBJ2-2, with 11 positions matching TRBD2. CDR3 length: 15 residues. Germline V gives CDR1 SGDLS, CDR2 YYNGEE. Trimming cost V 3 bases and J 3 bases; bases outside gene matches: 1.

The V gene is TRBV27, the J gene TRBJ1-1, with D unresolved. Trimming stripped 2 bases from V and 9 bases from J, with 13 bases between. Germline CDR1 MNHEY, CDR2 SMNVEV (reference sequence). This CDR3 region has 13 residues. The DNA of the CDR3 is TGTGCCAGCAGTTTAACGGTCCGGACCCAAGCTTTCTTT. Amino acids: CASSLTVRTQAFF.

This clone was observed a handful of times. The chain has TRBV11-3 and TRBJ2-5; no firm D call. Germline V gene lookup returns CDR1 SGHNT and CDR2 YENEEA. V lost 1 base and J 5 bases, leaving 8 bases between the germline ends. The length of the CDR3 is 13 residues. The DNA of the CDR3 is TGTGCCAGCAGCTTAGGGGGTTGGGAGACCCAGTACTTC. Translation gives CASSLGGWETQYF.

This chain joins TRBV7-9 and TRBJ2-3; no firm D call. CDR1 SEHNR and CDR2 FQNEAQ come from the germline V gene (reference sequence). This CDR3 comprises 14 residues. V lost 1 base to trimming and J lost 3 bases, with 8 bases between them. The CDR3 region is CASSLVSGTDTQYF. CDR3 coding DNA: TGTGCCAGCAGCTTAGTGTCAGGAACAGATACGCAGTATTTT.

The genes are TRBV5-1 and TRBJ1-1, with D uncertain. CDR1 is SGHRS and CDR2 is YFSETQ in the germline V gene. CDR3 length equals 14 residues. Trimming removed 4 bases at V and 6 bases at J, with 16 bases between. CDR3 coding DNA: TGCGCCAGCAGCCCCGCAAGCTGGAATTCTGAAGCTTTCTTT. This translates into CASSPASWNSEAFF.

The J gene is TRBJ2-3, the V gene TRBV13; 11 bases agree with TRBD2. The CDR3 is 17 residues long. CDR1 PRHDT and CDR2 FYEKMQ come from the germline V gene (reference sequence). With V trimmed by 5 bases and J by 1 base, 8 bases remained unmatched. The CDR3 protein is CASSPSPGLAGTDTQYF. CDR3 DNA: TGTGCCAGCAGCCCTTCACCGGGACTAGCGGGCACAGATACGCAGTATTTT.

The V call is TRBV2, the J call TRBJ2-2; D gene uncertain. Trimming stripped 0 bases from V and 1 base from J, with 3 bases between. Per germline, CDR1 SNHLY and CDR2 FYNNEI. This CDR3 is built from 14 residues. The CDR3 reads CASSEALNTGELFF. CDR3 in DNA: TGTGCCAGCAGTGAAGCCCTGAACACCGGGGAGCTGTTTTTT.

Written as DNA, the CDR3 is TGTGCCAGTATGAGGGGGGACTATAATTCACCCCTCCACTTT. Protein: CASMRGDYNSPLHF. J is TRBJ1-6 and V is TRBV19, with D perhaps TRBD1 (6 bases). CDR1 and CDR2 (germline): LNHDA, SQIVND (reference sequence). Trimming removed 7 bases at V and 3 bases at J, with 10 bases between. This CDR3 has 14 residues.

The chain combines TRBV19 with TRBJ2-5; 10 nucleotides line up with TRBD2. The ends lost 10 bases at V and 5 bases at J; junction bases unmatched: 10. This CDR3 is built from 14 residues. Germline CDR1 LNHDA, CDR2 SQIVND (reference sequence). The CDR3 sequence: CATGGTSGAETQYF. The CDR3 DNA sequence: TGTGCCACCGGAGGCACTAGCGGGGCGGAGACCCAGTACTTC. Full variable domain (rest looked up from reference TRBV19 and TRBJ2-5): DGGITQSPKYLFRKEGQNVTLSCEQNLNHDAMYWYRQDPGQGLRLIYYSQIVNDFQKGDIAEGYSVSREKKESFPLTVTSAQKNPTAFYLCATGGTSGAETQYFGPGTRLLVL.

This rearrangement joins TRBV28 to TRBJ1-3, with 8 nucleotides matching TRBD1. J was trimmed by 3 bases and V by 6 bases; bases with no gene match: 4. The germline V gene encodes CDR1 MDHEN and CDR2 SYDVKM. This CDR3 has 14 residues. The CDR3 sequence is CASRLGTGGNTIYF. The DNA for the CDR3 is TGTGCCAGCAGACTCGGGACAGGTGGAAACACCATATATTTT.